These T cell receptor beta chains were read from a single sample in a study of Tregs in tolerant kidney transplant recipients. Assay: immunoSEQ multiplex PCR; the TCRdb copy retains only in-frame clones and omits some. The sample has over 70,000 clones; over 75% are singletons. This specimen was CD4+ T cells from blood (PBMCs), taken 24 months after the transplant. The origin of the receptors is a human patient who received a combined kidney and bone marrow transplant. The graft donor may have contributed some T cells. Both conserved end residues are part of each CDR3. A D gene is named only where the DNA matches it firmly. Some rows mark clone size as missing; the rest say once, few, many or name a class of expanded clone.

cdr3_aa: CASSHRAPASRFLEETQYF
cdr3_nt: TGCGCCAGCAGCCACCGAGCGCCGGCTAGCCGATTTTTGGAAGAGACCCAGTACTTC
v_call: TRBV4-3
j_call: TRBJ2-5
clone_size: -
d_call: -

cdr3_aa: CASSPGQHIHEQYF
cdr3_nt: TGTGCCAGCAGCCCGGGACAGCACATCCACGAGCAGTACTTC
v_call: TRBV11-2
j_call: TRBJ2-7
clone_size: once
d_call: TRBD1

cdr3_aa: CASMGRLAGNTDTQYF
cdr3_nt: TGTGCCAGTATGGGCAGGCTAGCGGGAAACACAGATACGCAGTATTTT
v_call: TRBV19
j_call: TRBJ2-3
clone_size: -
d_call: TRBD2

cdr3_aa: CAWSFGGVRGELFF
cdr3_nt: TGTGCCTGGAGTTTTGGAGGGGTACGCGGGGAGCTGTTTTTT
v_call: TRBV30
j_call: TRBJ2-2
clone_size: -
d_call: -

cdr3_aa: CASRRGDRSETQYF
cdr3_nt: TGTGCCAGCCGCAGGGGGGATCGATCGGAGACCCAGTACTTC
v_call: TRBV28
j_call: TRBJ2-5
clone_size: -
d_call: -

cdr3_aa: CASKIWGIWGTYEQYF
cdr3_nt: TGTGCCAGCAAGATTTGGGGTATTTGGGGCACCTACGAGCAGTACTTC
v_call: TRBV21-1
j_call: TRBJ2-7
clone_size: -
d_call: -

cdr3_aa: CASSAVLSETQYF
cdr3_nt: TGCGCCAGCAGCGCAGTTCTGTCAGAGACCCAGTACTTC
v_call: TRBV4-3
j_call: TRBJ2-5
clone_size: -
d_call: -

cdr3_aa: CASSLDPGFTDTQYF
cdr3_nt: TGTGCCAGCAGCTTAGATCCAGGATTCACAGATACGCAGTATTTT
v_call: TRBV7-9
j_call: TRBJ2-3
clone_size: -
d_call: -

cdr3_aa: CASSETLTGIAGGSSYEQYF
cdr3_nt: TGTGCCAGCAGTGAGACTTTGACAGGGATAGCGGGGGGATCTTCCTACGAGCAGTACTTC
v_call: TRBV6-1
j_call: TRBJ2-7
clone_size: -
d_call: TRBD2

cdr3_aa: CAIRGHGGNQETQYF
cdr3_nt: TGTGCCATCAGGGGGCACGGGGGGAACCAAGAGACCCAGTACTTC
v_call: TRBV10-3
j_call: TRBJ2-5
clone_size: -
d_call: TRBD2

cdr3_aa: CASRPPPGQNHGYTF
cdr3_nt: TGCGCCAGCAGACCTCCTCCGGGACAGAACCATGGCTACACCTTC
v_call: TRBV5-1
j_call: TRBJ1-2
clone_size: -
d_call: TRBD1

cdr3_aa: CAAAGVNSNQPQHF
cdr3_nt: TGTGCCGCAGCGGGGGTTAATAGCAATCAGCCCCAGCATTTT
v_call: TRBV19
j_call: TRBJ1-5
clone_size: -
d_call: -

cdr3_aa: CASSLTQGAIGTEAFF
cdr3_nt: TGTGCCAGCAGTCTTACACAGGGGGCGATAGGCACTGAAGCTTTCTTT
v_call: TRBV2
j_call: TRBJ1-1
clone_size: -
d_call: TRBD1

cdr3_aa: CASSYSPEMLNEQFF
cdr3_nt: TGTGCCAGCAGTTATTCTCCGGAGATGTTGAATGAGCAGTTCTTC
v_call: TRBV6-5
j_call: TRBJ2-1
clone_size: -
d_call: -

cdr3_aa: CASRDGQGGNQPQHF
cdr3_nt: TGTGCCAGCAGAGACGGACAGGGCGGCAATCAGCCCCAGCATTTT
v_call: TRBV6-6
j_call: TRBJ1-5
clone_size: -
d_call: TRBD1

cdr3_aa: CASGGRGGRETQYF
cdr3_nt: TGTGCCAGCGGAGGAAGGGGGGGCCGGGAGACCCAGTACTTC
v_call: TRBV2
j_call: TRBJ2-5
clone_size: -
d_call: -

cdr3_aa: CASSLTPGNLVNEQFF
cdr3_nt: TGTGCCAGCAGCTTAACCCCCGGGAACTTGGTCAATGAGCAGTTCTTC
v_call: TRBV7-9
j_call: TRBJ2-1
clone_size: once
d_call: -

cdr3_aa: CASSERSGEDNNEQFF
cdr3_nt: TGCGCCAGCAGTGAGAGGAGCGGGGAAGATAACAATGAGCAGTTCTTC
v_call: TRBV10-1
j_call: TRBJ2-1
clone_size: -
d_call: TRBD2

cdr3_aa: CASSPQKRVWVNEQFF
cdr3_nt: TGTGCCAGCTCACCGCAGAAGCGGGTTTGGGTTAATGAGCAGTTCTTC
v_call: TRBV18
j_call: TRBJ2-1
clone_size: few
d_call: -

cdr3_aa: CASSQSLKGQGAYEQYF
cdr3_nt: TGCGCCAGCAGTCAATCCCTAAAGGGACAGGGGGCCTACGAGCAGTACTTC
v_call: TRBV23-1
j_call: TRBJ2-7
clone_size: once
d_call: TRBD1

cdr3_aa: CASSLGGGGGIYTDTQYF
cdr3_nt: TGTGCCAGCAGCTTGGGAGGTGGGGGCGGTATCTACACAGATACGCAGTATTTT
v_call: TRBV5-4
j_call: TRBJ2-3
clone_size: -
d_call: -

cdr3_aa: CASSFTGPGETQYF
cdr3_nt: TGTGCCAGCAGCTTTACAGGGCCCGGCGAGACCCAGTACTTC
v_call: TRBV6-5
j_call: TRBJ2-5
clone_size: -
d_call: -

cdr3_aa: CASSSPTSGSHWFF
cdr3_nt: TGTGCCAGCAGCTCCCCGACTAGCGGGAGCCATTGGTTCTTC
v_call: TRBV5-4
j_call: TRBJ2-1
clone_size: -
d_call: TRBD2

cdr3_aa: CASSLREDTQYF
cdr3_nt: TGTGCCAGCAGTCTGCGGGAAGATACGCAGTATTTT
v_call: TRBV28
j_call: TRBJ2-3
clone_size: -
d_call: -

cdr3_aa: CASSREVGTSGINEQFF
cdr3_nt: TGTGCCAGCAGCCGGGAGGTAGGGACTAGCGGGATCAATGAGCAGTTCTTC
v_call: TRBV5-4
j_call: TRBJ2-1
clone_size: -
d_call: TRBD2

cdr3_aa: CASRIQGGNTEAFF
cdr3_nt: TGTGCCAGTAGGATACAGGGGGGTAACACTGAAGCTTTCTTT
v_call: TRBV19
j_call: TRBJ1-1
clone_size: -
d_call: TRBD1

cdr3_aa: CASSPAGGKQFF
cdr3_nt: TGTGCCAGCAGCCCTGCGGGGGGAAAGCAGTTCTTC
v_call: TRBV7-2
j_call: TRBJ2-1
clone_size: -
d_call: TRBD2

cdr3_aa: CASSPGHPNTGELFF
cdr3_nt: TGCGCCAGCAGCCCGGGACACCCGAACACCGGGGAGCTGTTTTTT
v_call: TRBV5-1
j_call: TRBJ2-2
clone_size: -
d_call: -